This section outlines one T cell receptor (beta chain) sequence together with its context. This entry comes from a study of blood T cell repertoires in COVID-19. Study information: From the United States, Italy and Spain came samples of acute and convalescent COVID-19. From T cells, B-cell-depleted T cells, or PBMCs came the material, which was cDNA or gDNA.

CDR1 is SGHRS, CDR2 YFSETQ, per germline. CDR3 length: 16 residues. The V gene end was trimmed by 4 bases and the J gene end by 6 bases; junction bases not matched to a gene: 8. Two negative PCRs, clearance, or symptom resolution characterized the recovered Cohort 3 donors. Original handling: Cell counts per sample came from amplifying reference gene primers. Measured with immunoSEQ multiplex PCR; TCRdb has only the in-frame clones, and not every one. The V and J calls and clone size were taken over from that table, and D and trimming were inferred from the DNA. The sample includes around 230,000 clones, just under 85% seen only once; the top ten take approximately 16%.

The source material was PBMCs or T cells enriched from blood (not recorded which). The chain joins TRBV5-1 to TRBJ2-5; TRBD2 matches 14 bases. The clonotype originates from a middle-aged man who had recovered from COVID-19. The CDR3 DNA is TGCGCCAGCAGCGGGACTAGCGGGGGCCGCTTGAAGACCCAGTACTTC. Protein sequence: CASSGTSGGRLKTQYF.